The rows below give T cell receptor beta chains drawn from one sample of a study of Graves' ophthalmopathy and Graves' hyperthyroidism. TCRdb independently ran MiXCR on the multiplex PCR reads; one entry per CDR3 protein. The table lists a few hundred thousand distinct CDR3 sequences, under 25% of them singletons, with under 3% in the top ten. The sequencing sample was made of peripheral blood. The receptors derive from a woman under 30 with stable Graves' hyperthyroidism. Both conserved end residues are part of each CDR3. The order of the fields is D gene, J gene, V gene, clone size, CDR3 DNA, CDR3 protein. A D gene is named only where the DNA matches it firmly. Clone size is stated in some rows and not others, as once, few, many or a class when expanded.

>TRBD1|TRBJ2-5|TRBV9|few
TGTGCCAGCACCCCGGGACAGGGGGCCCAAGAGACCCAGTACTTC
CASTPGQGAQETQYF
>TRBD1|TRBJ2-5|TRBV15|few
TGTGCCACCAGCAGACGTCCGGGACAGGGTTCGGAGACCCAGTACTTC
CATSRRPGQGSETQYF
>TRBD2|TRBJ2-7|TRBV12-3/TRBV12-4|-
TGTGCCAGCAGGAAGACTTCGGGGGGGGGCTACGAGCAGTACTTC
CASRKTSGGGYEQYF
>-|TRBJ2-5|TRBV27|many
TGTGCCAGCAGTTTACAGGGACTGGGAGAGACCCAGTACTTC
CASSLQGLGETQYF
>-|TRBJ1-1|TRBV12-3/TRBV12-4|-
TGTGCCAGCAGTTTAAGGACGAGCCCAAACACTGAAGCTTTCTTT
CASSLRTSPNTEAFF
>-|TRBJ2-2|TRBV27|many
TGTGCCAGCAGTTTAAAGCTTAGGGGAAGAACCGGGGAGCTGTTTTTT
CASSLKLRGRTGELFF
>-|TRBJ1-3|TRBV6-5|-
TGTGCCAGCAGTTACTCGCAGGGCTCTGGAAACACCATATATTTT
CASSYSQGSGNTIYF
>-|TRBJ2-5|TRBV5-6|-
TGTGCCAGCAGCTCCAGCTGGGTTCGGCAAGAGACCCAGTACTTC
CASSSSWVRQETQYF
>-|TRBJ2-2|TRBV27|many
TGTGCCAGCACTCCCCGACGGGACACCGGGGAGCTGTTTTTT
CASTPRRDTGELFF
>TRBD2|TRBJ2-5|TRBV19|few
TGTGCCAGTAGCCCGGTACTAGCGGGAGGATATCAAGAGACCCGGTACTTC
CASSPVLAGGYQETRYF
>-|TRBJ1-6|TRBV6-1|-
TGTGCCAGCAACTTTGCAGGGGTTCATAATTCACCCCTCCACTTT
CASNFAGVHNSPLHF
>-|TRBJ1-1|TRBV20-1|many
TGCAGTGCTAGCCTGAACACTGAAGCTTTCTTT
CSASLNTEAFF
>-|TRBJ2-7|TRBV20-1|many
TGCAGTGCTAGAGATGGGAGTAACTCCTACGAGCAGTACTTC
CSARDGSNSYEQYF
>-|TRBJ1-2|TRBV20-1|-
TGCAGTGCTGTTGGGGGACGGACCGGCTATGGCTACACCTTC
CSAVGGRTGYGYTF
>TRBD1|TRBJ1-1|TRBV3-1|many
TGTGCCAGCAGCAAAACAGGGGACACTGAAGCTTTCTTT
CASSKTGDTEAFF
>-|TRBJ2-7|TRBV18|-
TGTGCCAGCTCACCTGGTTCCTCGGGTAACTTCTACGAGCAGTACTTC
CASSPGSSGNFYEQYF
>-|TRBJ2-2|TRBV12-3/TRBV12-4|few
TGTGCCAGCAGTTTTGACGGGGACTTCGCCAGCTGGGACACCGGGGAGCTGTTTTTT
CASSFDGDFASWDTGELFF
>-|TRBJ2-5|TRBV5-1|many
TGCGCCAGCAGCTTGGAAGGTTTTAGCGGAGAGACCCAGTACTTC
CASSLEGFSGETQYF
>-|TRBJ1-2|TRBV4-1|-
TGCGCCAGCAGCCAATTGGGAGATGGCTACACCTTC
CASSQLGDGYTF
>-|TRBJ1-5|TRBV20-1|many
TGCAGTGCTAGTCCGGCAGGCCCTTATAGCAATCAGCCCCAGCATTTT
CSASPAGPYSNQPQHF
>-|TRBJ1-3|TRBV28|many
TGTGCCAGCAGTTTGCAGGTCTACTCTGGAAACACCATATATTTT
CASSLQVYSGNTIYF
>TRBD1|TRBJ1-1|TRBV12-3/TRBV12-4|-
TGTGCCAGCAGTTTAGACACAGGGGGCACTGAAGCTTTCTTT
CASSLDTGGTEAFF
>-|TRBJ2-2|TRBV7-2|many
TGTGCCAGCAGGGAAGGGGGGTCGAACACCGGGGAGCTGTTTTTT
CASREGGSNTGELFF
>-|TRBJ2-5|TRBV19|many
TGTGCCAGTAGTATTGACTTCCAAGAGACCCAGTACTTC
CASSIDFQETQYF
>TRBD1|TRBJ2-7|TRBV3-1|many
TGTGCCAGCAGCTACTGGACAGGCCCCTACGAGCAGTACTTC
CASSYWTGPYEQYF
>-|TRBJ1-1|TRBV12-5|-
TGTGCTAGTGGCTTAGACATCGCCGAAGCTTTCTTT
CASGLDIAEAFF
>TRBD1|TRBJ1-2|TRBV10-3|many
TGTGCCATCAGTAGGACAGGACATAACTATGGCTACACCTTC
CAISRTGHNYGYTF
>TRBD2|TRBJ2-7|TRBV20-1|many
TGCAGTGCTAGATTTCCCCAGGGACTAGCGGGAGAGGACTACGAGCAGTACTTC
CSARFPQGLAGEDYEQYF
>TRBD2|TRBJ2-7|TRBV6-2/TRBV6-3|many
TGTGCCAGCACCAACCTGAGCGGGAGAATGGCTTTC
CASTNLSGRMAF
>TRBD2|TRBJ2-3|TRBV20-1|few
TGCAGTGCGGATAGCGGGTACAGCACAGATACGCAGTATTTT
CSADSGYSTDTQYF
>TRBD1|TRBJ1-2|TRBV7-9|-
TGTGCCAGCAGCCCTCCCGGACAGGGTGGAAAGGGCTACACCTTC
CASSPPGQGGKGYTF
>-|TRBJ1-3|TRBV15|once
TGTGCCACCACCCGAACGGGGGATCCTGGAAACACCATATATTTT
CATTRTGDPGNTIYF
>-|TRBJ2-7|TRBV6-5|many
TGTGCCAGCAGTTACTTGGAGGGAGGCTCCTACGAGCAGTACTTC
CASSYLEGGSYEQYF
>TRBD1|TRBJ1-2|TRBV28|-
TGTGCCAGCAGTTTATTGGGACAGGGAAACTATGGCTACACCTTC
CASSLLGQGNYGYTF
>-|TRBJ1-5|TRBV20-1|many
TGCAGTGCTAGAGGGTTCGGGCAGGTAAATCAGCCCCAGCATTTT
CSARGFGQVNQPQHF
>TRBD2|TRBJ2-7|TRBV30|many
TGTGCCTGGAGTGTACAGGGACTAGCGGGGAGTCAACTTTACGAGCAGTACTTC
CAWSVQGLAGSQLYEQYF
>TRBD1|TRBJ1-1|TRBV9|many
TGTGCCAGCAGCGTAGTTAACAGGGGGCTCCGCTTT
CASSVVNRGLRF
>-|TRBJ2-7|TRBV6-5|many
TGTGCCAGCAGAGGAGGACACTACGAGCAGTACTTC
CASRGGHYEQYF
>TRBD1|TRBJ1-2|TRBV5-1|many
TGCGCCAGCGGCCCAGGACAGGCTGATCGTGGCTACACCTTC
CASGPGQADRGYTF
>-|TRBJ1-3|TRBV19|many
TGTGCCAGTATTGGGGACTCATCTGGAAACACCATATATTTT
CASIGDSSGNTIYF
>-|TRBJ1-3|TRBV9|many
TGTGCCAGCAGCGCGCCGGGACACCCAGGAAACACCATATATTTT
CASSAPGHPGNTIYF
>TRBD1|TRBJ2-5|TRBV19|many
TGTGCCAGTAGTATATACTCCGGCAGGGGGCCCGCAGAGACCCAGTACTTC
CASSIYSGRGPAETQYF
>TRBD2|TRBJ2-7|TRBV27|many
TGTGCCAGCAGACCTCGACTAGCGGGAGGGCCCTACGAGCAGTACTTC
CASRPRLAGGPYEQYF
>-|TRBJ1-6|TRBV6-5|many
TGTGCCAGCAGTTACTCCGGTCCCCAGGATAGGTCACCCCTCCACTTT
CASSYSGPQDRSPLHF
>-|TRBJ1-2|TRBV6-2/TRBV6-3|many
TGTGCCAGCAGGGCAGTATTCTATGGCTACACCTTC
CASRAVFYGYTF
>-|TRBJ2-5|TRBV19|many
TGTGCCAGTAGTATTCCCCCCCTTGGTGCCCAGTACTTC
CASSIPPLGAQYF
>-|TRBJ1-2|TRBV7-8|-
TGTGCCAGCAGCTTAGGGGCAGGGATGGAAGGCTACACCTTC
CASSLGAGMEGYTF
>-|TRBJ2-1|TRBV4-3|many
TGCGCCAGCAGCCAAGACAGGGCCAACTACAATGAGCAGTTCTTC
CASSQDRANYNEQFF
>-|TRBJ2-5|TRBV29-1|many
TGCAGCGCCAGACTGAGACTTGGGGTCGGGGAGACCCAGTACTTC
CSARLRLGVGETQYF
>TRBD1|TRBJ2-5|TRBV6-1|many
TGTGCCAGCAGGTTCGGGACAGGGGGTTCGGAGACCCAGTACTTC
CASRFGTGGSETQYF
>TRBD1|TRBJ1-1|TRBV12-3/TRBV12-4|many
TGTGCCAGCAGTCCTATCGGACAGGCGAACACTGAAGCTTTCTTT
CASSPIGQANTEAFF
>TRBD1|TRBJ2-5|TRBV6-1|-
TGTGCCAGCAACAGGGGAAGAAGAGAGACCCAGTACTTC
CASNRGRRETQYF
>-|TRBJ2-3|TRBV2|-
TGTGCCAGCACCCGAGTAGCTTCTAGCACAGATACGCAGTATTTT
CASTRVASSTDTQYF
>TRBD1|TRBJ2-7|TRBV6-2/TRBV6-3|many
TGTGCCAGCAGTATGGGACAGGGGTACGAGCAGTACTTC
CASSMGQGYEQYF
>TRBD2|TRBJ2-7|TRBV6-5|many
TGTGCCAGCAGTTACTCGGGGGTAGCGGGCTTCTACGAGCAGTACTTC
CASSYSGVAGFYEQYF